The 17 T cell receptor beta chains given below trace back to one sample, sequenced in a study of T cell repertoires in cytomegalovirus infection. One entry per CDR3 protein results from TCRdb running MiXCR on the reads. The table records hundreds of thousands of distinct CDR3 sequences, roughly 31% of them present only once. Sequenced: PBMCs. These receptors were obtained from a human donor in good health (CMV status not recorded). Some clones in this sample may be carry-over from other donors' samples.

This clonotype was detected ten times or more. The J gene is TRBJ2-3, the V gene TRBV7-6; 10 nucleotides match TRBD2. The germline V gene has CDR1 SGHVS and CDR2 FNYEAQ. The CDR3 has 17 residues. Trimming took 3 bases from V and 0 from J; bases not matched to a gene: 6. Written as DNA, the CDR3 is TGTGCCAGCAGCTTGCTAGCGGGGGCCCCTAGCACAGATACGCAGTATTTT. This gives the protein CASSLLAGAPSTDTQYF.

Points on this clonotype: Given a much more abundant clone one base away, this may be a read error. V usage is TRBV12-3 or TRBV12-4 and J usage is TRBJ1-5; no clear D. The CDR3 sequence is 16 residues long. CDR3 in amino acids: CASSLGLNRVNHPQHF. DNA for the CDR3: TGTGCCAGCAGTTTAGGGCTCAATAGAGTCAATCATCCCCAGCATTTT.

This clonotype was seen a few times. The chain is built from TRBV3-1 and TRBJ1-1; no reliable D call. Between the trimmed V and J ends, which lost 2 bases and 2 bases, there was a span of 9 bases. Looked up from germline, CDR1 is LGHDT and CDR2 is YNNKEL (reference sequence). The CDR3 has 14 amino acids. The CDR3: CASSQSYSNTEAFF. The CDR3 nucleotides are TGTGCCAGCAGCCAAAGCTACAGCAACACTGAAGCTTTCTTT.

This clonotype was detected a few times. The rearrangement links TRBV2 to TRBJ2-1; D is unresolved. The V and J ends lost 3 bases and 0 bases respectively, with 9 bases between them. CDR1 and CDR2 (germline): SNHLY, FYNNEI. The CDR3 is made up of 15 amino acids. This CDR3 reads CASSDLQSSYNEQFF. CDR3 DNA: TGTGCCAGCAGTGACCTCCAAAGCTCCTACAATGAGCAGTTCTTC.

In its sample, this clonotype was seen a few times. The chain combines TRBV19 with TRBJ2-5, with 9 bases fitting TRBD2. The germline CDR1 and CDR2 sequences are LNHDA and SQIVND (reference sequence). This CDR3 spans 15 amino acids. V dropped 9 bases and J dropped 4; count of bases not matched to a gene: 12. The CDR3 reads CASKRGSSGVETQYF. CDR3 nucleotides: TGTGCCAGCAAGCGAGGGTCTAGCGGGGTAGAGACCCAGTACTTC.

This chain links TRBV29-1 with TRBJ2-5, with TRBD1 as a possible D gene (6 bases). Trimming left V 2 bases short and J 5 bases short, with 12 bases between. This CDR3 is 13 amino acids long. The germline CDR1 and CDR2 sequences are SQVTM and ANQGSEA. CDR3 protein: CSVEFGQGETQYF. The DNA of the CDR3 is TGCAGCGTTGAATTCGGGCAGGGGGAGACCCAGTACTTC.

This clonotype was counted many times. The V call is TRBV12-3 or TRBV12-4, the J call TRBJ1-2, with D unresolved. This CDR3 has 15 amino acids. Trimming cost V 2 bases and J 4 bases, with 14 bases left between them. The DNA of the CDR3 is TGTGCCAGCAGTTTACGGACGGCCGGAAGCTATGGCTACACCTTC. The encoded protein is CASSLRTAGSYGYTF.

Remarks on this clonotype: Because the CDR3 is missing its conserved closing phenylalanine or tryptophan, this is likely a read error. The chain recombines TRBV5-5 with TRBJ2-2; D is uncertain. Trimming removed 4 bases from V and 3 bases from J, with 13 bases in between. Germline CDR1 is SGHKS and CDR2 is YYEKEE (reference sequence). The CDR3 has 15 amino acids. CDR3 nucleotides: TGTGCCAGCAGCCCCTTATCAAGAGACACCGGGGAGCTGTTTTTG. Protein sequence: CASSPLSRDTGELFL.

The chain uses TRBV28 and TRBJ2-7; D possibly corresponds to TRBD2 (5 bases). Deletions cut 2 bases from V and 11 bases from J, with 19 bases between. This CDR3 is 14 amino acids long. Germline V gene sequence: CDR1 MDHEN, CDR2 SYDVKM. The CDR3: CASSLRGQTREKYF. CDR3 DNA: TGTGCCAGCAGTTTAAGAGGCCAGACAAGGGAGAAGTACTTC.

This clonotype was picked up many times. The chain has TRBV6-1 and TRBJ1-5, with D hard to call. Germline lookup yields CDR1 MNHNS and CDR2 SASEGT. The CDR3 loop spans 15 amino acids. V was pared by 6 bases and J by 4 bases, with 16 bases between. CDR3 sequence (DNA): TGTGCCAGCAGCACGGACGGCCAGAAAAATCAGCCCCAGCATTTT. Its translation: CASSTDGQKNQPQHF.

The V call is TRBV7-2, the J call TRBJ2-1; D possibly matches TRBD1 or TRBD2 (5 bases each). Trimming took 6 bases from V and 0 from J, leaving 15 bases between them. Germline V gives CDR1 SGHTA, CDR2 FQGNSA. This CDR3 region has 16 residues. In DNA form, the CDR3 reads TGTGCCAGCAGGAAATTCGGGACGGGCTCCTACAATGAGCAGTTCTTC. This sequence encodes CASRKFGTGSYNEQFF.

J is TRBJ1-1 and V is TRBV29-1; D ambiguous. The CDR3 is 11 residues long. Germline CDR1 is SQVTM and CDR2 is ANQGSEA. Here the CDR3 reads CSIGSRTEAFF. The CDR3 region has the DNA TGCTCTATAGGGAGCCGCACTGAAGCTTTCTTT.

About this clonotype: A much larger clone differs by one base, so this may be a read error. This chain uses TRBV7-2 with TRBJ1-5; D is unclear. This CDR3 has 15 residues. Germline CDR1 SGHTA, CDR2 FQGNSA. V was shortened by 1 base and J by 6 bases, with 13 bases between the two germline ends. In nucleotides, the CDR3 is TGTACCAGCAGCTTAGTGGGTAACGGCGGTCAGCCCCAGCATTTT. It is translated as CTSSLVGNGGQPQHF.

This clonotype was seen many times. The rearrangement links TRBV7-8 to TRBJ1-2; no firm D call. With 0 bases removed from V and 4 bases from J, the gap between germline ends came to 6 bases. Per germline, CDR1 SGHVS and CDR2 FQNEAQ. This CDR3 is 13 amino acids long. CDR3 DNA: TGTGCCAGCAGCTTAGCCCCCACCTATGGCTACACCTTC. Translated, it gives CASSLAPTYGYTF.

This rearrangement joins TRBV4-2 to TRBJ1-2; D may be TRBD1 (6 bases). The CDR3 contains 14 residues. Germline CDR1 LGHNA, CDR2 YNFKEQ. V was pared by 1 base and J by 8 bases, with 14 bases between. CDR3 nucleotide sequence: TGTGCCAGCAGCCAAGGTGGGGCAGGGGAAGGCTACACCTTC. Translation gives CASSQGGAGEGYTF.

This clonotype was recorded at least ten times. The chain employs TRBV7-2 and TRBJ2-3; D remains ambiguous. In germline, CDR1 is SGHTA, CDR2 FQGNSA. There are 15 residues in the CDR3. V lost 5 bases and J 0 bases, leaving 12 bases between the germline ends. In DNA, the CDR3 is TGTGCCAGCAGCGGCCGACGTGCTAGCACAGATACGCAGTATTTT. Protein sequence: CASSGRRASTDTQYF.

This clonotype turned up a few times. The rearrangement links TRBV28 to TRBJ2-4, with D possibly matching TRBD1 (5 bases). V was clipped by 6 bases and J by 0 bases, with 15 bases between them. The CDR3 contains 16 residues. CDR1 and CDR2 (germline): MDHEN, SYDVKM. Written as DNA, the CDR3 is TGTGCCAGCAGGGAGACAGACGAGGTAGCCAAAAACATTCAGTACTTC. Translated, it gives CASRETDEVAKNIQYF.